The source of this TCR beta chain is a study of technical replicates of blood from several donors. Some clones are missing from TCRdb's copy, which holds only in-frame ones; the method was immunoSEQ multiplex PCR. The sample has 15,000 to 19,000 clones, over 75% seen once; the top ten hold over 10%. Germline V gene lookup returns CDR1 SGHNT and CDR2 YYREEE (reference sequence). With 0 bases removed from V and 8 bases from J, the gap between germline ends came to 11 bases. This CDR3 is built from 14 residues. The clonotype was recovered from a human donor in good health. Specimen: PBMCs. This sequence joins TRBV5-4 and TRBJ1-4; D gene unclear. DNA of the CDR3: TGTGCCAGCAGCTTGGCCTCCACAGACGAAAAACTGTTTTTT. Its protein is CASSLASTDEKLFF.